Listed below are T cell receptor beta chains from one sample, sequenced in a study of blood T cell repertoires in COVID-19. The method was immunoSEQ multiplex PCR; TCRdb's version includes in-frame clones alone and lacks a portion of them. Of fewer than 350,000 clones listed, around 89% are singletons. Sequenced: peripheral blood. The receptor set was obtained from a man in his forties with acute or convalescent COVID-19. The CDR3 runs from the conserved cysteine through the conserved F or W. Fields, in order: J gene, clone size, D gene, V gene, CDR3 protein, CDR3 DNA. A D gene is named only where the DNA matches it firmly. Clone size is given for some rows only: seen once, a few or many times, or a class if the clone is expanded.

TRBJ1-1 - - TRBV4-1 CASSQAALGATEAFF TGCGCCAGCAGCCAGGCCGCACTGGGAGCCACTGAAGCTTTCTTT
TRBJ1-6 once TRBD1 TRBV11-2 CASSLGTGASPLHF TGTGCCAGCAGCTTAGGGACAGGGGCTTCACCCCTCCACTTT
TRBJ2-3 - TRBD2 TRBV7-6 CASSLEASGFTDTQYF TGTGCCAGCAGCTTAGAGGCTAGCGGATTTACAGATACGCAGTATTTT
TRBJ1-6 - TRBD1 TRBV19 CASSIITGQGVNSPLHF TGTGCCAGTAGTATAATCACGGGACAGGGAGTAAATTCACCCCTCCACTTT
TRBJ1-2 - - TRBV2 CASSLRGDYGYTF TGTGCCAGCAGTCTCAGGGGCGACTATGGCTACACCTTC
TRBJ2-7 - TRBD2 TRBV3-1/TRBV3-2 CASNGGTEQYF TGTGCCAGCAACGGGGGGACTGAGCAGTACTTC
TRBJ2-3 - TRBD2 TRBV3-1/TRBV3-2 CASSQAAGGHYF TGTGCCAGCAGCCAAGCAGCGGGGGGGCACTATTTT
TRBJ1-5 - - TRBV7-2 CASSLASQSQPQHF TGTGCCAGCAGCTTAGCGTCCCAGTCACAGCCCCAGCATTTT
TRBJ2-3 - TRBD1 TRBV27 CASSRDRGMDTQYF TGTGCCAGCAGCCGGGACAGGGGCATGGATACGCAGTATTTT
TRBJ2-3 once TRBD2 TRBV13 CASSPGLAGAQTDTQYF TGTGCCAGCAGCCCCGGACTAGCGGGGGCCCAAACAGATACGCAGTATTTT
TRBJ2-3 few TRBD2 TRBV30 CASAGLAGTDTQYF TGTGCCTCCGCGGGACTAGCGGGGACAGATACGCAGTATTTT
TRBJ2-5 few - TRBV3-1/TRBV3-2 CASSQDMRETQYF TGTGCCAGCAGCCAAGATATGCGGGAGACCCAGTACTTC
TRBJ2-5 - - TRBV19 CASSTTRGRLQETQYF TGTGCCAGTAGTACGACCAGGGGCAGACTACAAGAGACCCAGTACTTC
TRBJ2-7 - - TRBV6-5 CASQREAYEQYF TGTGCCAGCCAGAGGGAGGCCTACGAGCAGTACTTC
TRBJ2-3 - TRBD2 TRBV4-1 CASSQALGLAEETDTQYF TGCGCCAGCAGCCAAGCACTGGGACTAGCGGAAGAAACAGATACGCAGTATTTT
TRBJ2-1 once - TRBV4-2 CASSQEGRNEQFF TGTGCCAGCAGCCAAGAGGGCAGAAATGAGCAGTTCTTC
TRBJ1-4 - - TRBV19 CASSIFRREKLFF TGTGCCAGTAGTATATTCCGGAGGGAAAAACTGTTTTTT
TRBJ1-3 - - TRBV30 CAWSVRSRGNTIYF TGTGCCTGGAGTGTTCGGTCCAGGGGAAACACCATATATTTT
TRBJ2-1 - - TRBV25-1 CASSGLGAGNNEQFF TGTGCCAGCAGTGGGCTTGGGGCGGGGAACAATGAGCAGTTCTTC
TRBJ1-5 few TRBD1 TRBV30 CAWSSRGTASNQPQHF TGTGCCTGGAGTTCCCGAGGGACAGCCTCAAATCAGCCCCAGCATTTT
TRBJ2-7 - TRBD1 TRBV18 CASSPPGGQGYEQYF TGTGCCAGCTCACCCCCGGGGGGACAGGGTTACGAGCAGTACTTC
TRBJ2-1 few - TRBV5-1 CASSYGAGEQFF TGCGCCAGCAGCTATGGAGCGGGCGAGCAGTTCTTC
TRBJ1-1 - - TRBV5-1 CASSLIGSGTEAFF TGCGCCAGCAGCTTGATCGGGTCGGGCACTGAAGCTTTCTTT
TRBJ2-7 - - TRBV6-5 CASVTLGGRYEQYF TGTGCCAGCGTGACCCTCGGAGGGCGCTACGAGCAGTACTTC
TRBJ1-6 - - TRBV6-6 CASSPDTLSSYNSPLHF TGTGCCAGCAGTCCGGACACCTTGAGCTCCTATAATTCACCCCTCCACTTT
TRBJ1-1 - TRBD1 TRBV11-2 CASSSWTGITEAFF TGTGCCAGCAGCTCGTGGACAGGGATCACTGAAGCTTTCTTT
TRBJ1-1 - - TRBV7-2 CASRRMNTEAFF TGTGCCAGCAGGAGAATGAACACTGAAGCTTTCTTT
TRBJ1-4 - - TRBV13 CASREGGTNEKLFF TGTGCCAGCAGGGAGGGCGGCACTAATGAAAAACTGTTTTTT
TRBJ2-7 few - TRBV11-2 CASRPNQGGFYEQYF TGTGCCAGCAGACCAAACCAGGGGGGATTCTACGAGCAGTACTTC
TRBJ1-4 - - TRBV6-5 CASTPTGNNEKLFF TGTGCCAGCACCCCTACAGGGAATAATGAAAAACTGTTTTTT
TRBJ2-7 - - TRBV11-2 CASSLIQPYEQYF TGTGCCAGCAGCTTAATACAGCCCTACGAGCAGTACTTC
TRBJ1-1 - - TRBV6-5 CASSFREMNTEAFF TGTGCCAGCAGTTTCCGTGAGATGAACACTGAAGCTTTCTTT
TRBJ1-2 - TRBD1 TRBV12-3/TRBV12-4 CASSLGQGGGYTF TGTGCCAGCAGTTTAGGACAGGGAGGCGGCTACACCTTC
TRBJ1-6 - - TRBV10-3 CAIRKQGEESPLHF TGTGCCATCAGAAAACAGGGAGAGGAGTCACCCCTCCACTTT
TRBJ2-7 - - TRBV14 CASGKQGYEQYF TGTGCCAGCGGCAAACAGGGCTACGAGCAGTACTTC
TRBJ2-7 - TRBD2 TRBV7-8 CASSFVFISGGSYEQYF TGTGCCAGCAGCTTTGTCTTCATTAGCGGGGGATCTTACGAGCAGTACTTC
TRBJ1-1 - - TRBV29-1 CSAEGVNTEAFF TGCAGCGCCGAAGGGGTGAACACTGAAGCTTTCTTT
TRBJ1-2 - TRBD1 TRBV19 CASSMTYPGQVGYTF TGTGCCAGTAGTATGACTTATCCGGGACAGGTTGGCTACACCTTC
TRBJ1-1 - TRBD1 TRBV18 CASSTGGHDTEAFF TGTGCCAGCTCAACAGGGGGCCATGACACTGAAGCTTTCTTT
TRBJ1-5 - TRBD1 TRBV28 CASSLGQGSNQPQHF TGTGCCAGCAGCCTCGGACAGGGGAGCAATCAGCCCCAGCATTTT
TRBJ1-5 - TRBD1 TRBV4-1 CASSPKWGQAGANQPQHF TGCGCCAGCAGCCCCAAGTGGGGACAGGCGGGGGCCAATCAGCCCCAGCATTTT
TRBJ1-5 - - TRBV10-3 CAISPNNQPQHF TGTGCCATCAGTCCCAACAATCAGCCCCAGCATTTT
TRBJ1-6 - - TRBV6-5 CASSYGTGRSPLHF TGTGCCAGCAGTTACGGAACAGGTCGGTCACCCCTCCACTTT
TRBJ2-1 - TRBD2 TRBV4-2 CASSPGLAGRYNEQFF TGTGCCAGCAGCCCCGGACTAGCGGGGAGGTACAATGAGCAGTTCTTC
TRBJ1-5 - - TRBV18 CASSPIRHQSINQPQHF TGTGCCAGCTCGCCCATTCGACACCAGTCTATCAATCAGCCCCAGCATTTT
TRBJ2-2 - - TRBV10-2 CASSVIVPGELFF TGCGCCAGCAGTGTTATAGTGCCCGGGGAGCTGTTTTTT